The following is a T cell receptor beta chain sequence with its context. Its antigen is unidentified. The data stem from a study of CD8 T cells in ankylosing spondylitis. General study results and limits: Earlier studies detected some motif variants in reactive arthritis synovial fluid and blood. A TCR beta motif of eight or nine highly homologous variants seemed to mark ankylosing spondylitis blood.

Trimming removed 1 base from V and 1 base from J; junction bases left unmatched: 7. In germline, CDR1 is DFQATT, CDR2 SNEGSKA (reference sequence). The CDR3 loop spans 15 amino acids. TCRdb fed the 5' RACE reads into MiXCR, producing one record per CDR3 protein. The sample consists of about 540,000 distinct CDR3 sequences, more than 9.5% of them appearing once. The TCR was taken from a male donor with ankylosing spondylitis. Material for sequencing was blood, either unsorted or a sorted T cell fraction (not recorded which). The chain recombines TRBV20-1 with TRBJ2-7, with 7 bases lining up with TRBD2. The CDR3 spells CSARARGDPSYEQYF. The CDR3 DNA reads TGCAGTGCTAGAGCCCGGGGGGACCCTTCCTACGAGCAGTACTTC.